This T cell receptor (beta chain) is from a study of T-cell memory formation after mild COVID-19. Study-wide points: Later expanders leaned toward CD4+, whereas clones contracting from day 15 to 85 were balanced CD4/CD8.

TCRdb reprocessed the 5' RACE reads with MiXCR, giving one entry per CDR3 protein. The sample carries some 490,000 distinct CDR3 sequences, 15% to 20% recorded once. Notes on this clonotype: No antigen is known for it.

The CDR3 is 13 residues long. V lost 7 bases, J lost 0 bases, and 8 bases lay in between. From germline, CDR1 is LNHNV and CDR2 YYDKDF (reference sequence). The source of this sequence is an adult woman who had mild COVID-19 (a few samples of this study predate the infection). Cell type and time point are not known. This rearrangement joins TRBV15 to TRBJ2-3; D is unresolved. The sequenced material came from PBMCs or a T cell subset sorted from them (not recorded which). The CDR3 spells CATTPRSTDTQYF. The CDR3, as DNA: TGTGCCACCACCCCTCGAAGCACAGATACGCAGTATTTT.